The TCR beta chain under discussion was sequenced for a study of blood T cell repertoires in COVID-19. The CDR3 contains 13 residues. V shed 8 bases and J shed 4 bases, with 11 bases lying between them. Germline CDR1 is MDHEN and CDR2 is SYDVKM. Data came from immunoSEQ multiplex PCR; TCRdb stores just in-frame clones and leaves some out. The data show about 140,000 clones, with about 80% seen just once and around 1.5% held by the top ten. Sequenced material: peripheral blood. The TCR originated in a human donor in a cohort sampled during active COVID-19. The gene calls are TRBV28 and TRBJ2-2; possibly TRBD2 for D (6 bases). The CDR3 spells CASRWGVTGELFF. CDR3 DNA: TGTGCCAGCCGATGGGGGGTCACCGGGGAGCTGTTTTTT.